The 25 T cell receptor beta chains below all came from one sample that was sequenced in a study of shared clonotypes between healthy human individuals. Measured with immunoSEQ multiplex PCR; TCRdb has only the in-frame clones, and not every one. The sample has about 580,000 clones; roughly 98% are singletons. Naive CD8 cells lacked CD45RO, underwent positive selection for CCR7 and left out terminally differentiated effector memory CD45RA+ cells. The specimen sequenced was naive CD8+ T cells sorted from blood. The receptors come from a man aged 30 to 45 in good health.

CDR3 amino acids: CASSRQGAGGELFF. CDR3 sequence (DNA): TGTGCCAGCAGCAGACAGGGGGCCGGCGGGGAGCTGTTTTTT. The V and J genes are TRBV7-9 and TRBJ2-2; TRBD1 matches 10 bases. CDR1 is SEHNR, CDR2 FQNEAQ, per germline (reference sequence). The V gene end was trimmed by 5 bases and the J gene end by 7 bases; junction bases not matched to a gene: 4. The CDR3 is 14 residues long. The full variable domain, in which reference TRBV7-9 and TRBJ2-2 provide the parts outside the CDR3, is DTGVSQNPRHKITKRGQNVTFRCDPISEHNRLYWYRQTLGQGPEFLTYFQNEAQLEKSRLLSDRFSAERPKGSFSTLEIQRTEQGDSAMYLCASSRQGAGGELFFGEGSRLTVL.

This clone was recorded only once. V is TRBV5-6 and J is TRBJ2-3; maybe TRBD2 (6 bases). The CDR3 sequence is 17 residues long. The germline V gene has CDR1 SGHDT and CDR2 YYEEEE. V shed 0 bases and J shed 4 bases, with 18 bases lying between them. The CDR3 sequence: CASSLDAGSLSADTQYF. The CDR3 coding sequence is TGTGCCAGCAGCTTGGATGCGGGAAGCTTATCCGCAGATACGCAGTATTTT.

CDR3 region: CASSSTINRLAGLTDTQYF. The CDR3 nucleotides are TGTGCCAGCAGCTCCACCATTAACCGACTAGCGGGGCTCACAGATACGCAGTATTTT. J is TRBJ2-3 and V is TRBV7-9; 11 positions match TRBD2. J was trimmed by 2 bases and V by 4 bases; bases with no gene match: 14. Germline loops: CDR1 SEHNR, CDR2 FQNEAQ (reference sequence). This CDR3 is built from 19 residues.

A remark on this clone: Within the sample, other DNA sequences also encode this same CDR3. The CDR3 DNA follows: TGTGCCAGCAGTTACTCAACAGGGTACGAGCAGTACTTC. It specifies CASSYSTGYEQYF. V usage is TRBV6-5 and J usage is TRBJ2-7; TRBD1 might be the D (6 bases). The V end lost 0 bases, the J end lost 4 bases, and 7 bases lay between the germline ends. CDR1 is MNHEY, CDR2 SVGAGI, per germline. CDR3 length: 13 amino acids.

The DNA of the CDR3 is TGTGCCAGCAGCTTAGGGGCGGGGACGTACCAAGAGACCCAGTACTTC. Its translation: CASSLGAGTYQETQYF. V gene TRBV13 combines with J gene TRBJ2-5; weak D call: TRBD2 (6 bases). V lost 0 bases, J lost 0 bases, and 11 bases lay in between. The CDR3 runs 16 residues. Germline V gene lookup returns CDR1 PRHDT and CDR2 FYEKMQ (reference sequence).

The V call is TRBV5-6, the J call TRBJ2-1; weak D call: TRBD2 (6 bases). The V end lost 2 bases, the J end lost 1 base, and 10 bases lay between the germline ends. The CDR3 loop spans 15 amino acids. Germline V lookup: CDR1 SGHDT, CDR2 YYEEEE. The CDR3 reads CASSFGGISYNEQFF. The CDR3 nucleotides read TGTGCCAGCAGCTTCGGGGGAATATCCTACAATGAGCAGTTCTTC.

The chain recombines TRBV7-8 with TRBJ2-3, with 13 bases lining up with TRBD2. V lost 1 base, J lost 10 bases, and 8 bases stayed unmatched. This CDR3 has 16 residues. The germline CDR1 and CDR2 sequences are SGHVS and FQNEAQ. The CDR3 protein is CASSLELAGGKKSQYF. CDR3 nucleotide sequence: TGTGCCAGCAGCTTAGAACTAGCGGGAGGGAAGAAGTCGCAGTATTTT. Full variable domain (outside the CDR3, taken from reference TRBV7-8 and TRBJ2-3): GAGVSQSPRYKVAKRGQDVALRCDPISGHVSLFWYQQALGQGPEFLTYFQNEAQLDKSGLPSDRFFAERPEGSVSTLKIQRTQQEDSAVYLCASSLELAGGKKSQYFGPGTRLTVL.

The rearrangement links TRBV9 to TRBJ2-7; TRBD2 matches 8 bases. CDR3 size: 16 residues. J was trimmed by 5 bases and V by 4 bases; bases with no gene match: 14. Germline V gene lookup returns CDR1 SGDLS and CDR2 YYNGEE. The CDR3 region has the DNA TGTGCCAGCAGCTCCCCGACTCACCCGGGGGGGGACGAGCAGTACTTC. As protein: CASSSPTHPGGDEQYF.

On this clone: The same CDR3 arises from other DNA sequences in this sample as well. This sequence joins TRBV5-4 and TRBJ1-5, with a possible D match to TRBD1 (6 bases). This CDR3 has 13 residues. From germline, CDR1 is SGHNT and CDR2 YYREEE (reference sequence). V was shortened by 4 bases and J by 1 base, with 6 bases between the two germline ends. The CDR3 loop reads CASSQGSNQPQHF. The CDR3 DNA reads TGTGCCAGCAGCCAGGGGAGCAATCAGCCCCAGCATTTT.

The rearrangement uses TRBV19 and TRBJ2-1; D may be TRBD2 (6 bases). Trimming removed 10 bases at V and 1 base at J, with 11 bases between. There are 13 residues in the CDR3. Germline CDR1 and CDR2: LNHDA and SQIVND (reference sequence). The CDR3 here is CATRENSYNEQFF. The CDR3 DNA follows: TGTGCCACCCGGGAGAATTCCTACAATGAGCAGTTCTTC.

V gene TRBV6-1 combines with J gene TRBJ2-7; D not resolved. Germline V gives CDR1 MNHNS, CDR2 SASEGT. The CDR3 has 18 residues. The V end lost 2 bases, the J end lost 0 bases, and 20 bases lay between the germline ends. The CDR3 nucleotides are TGTGCCAGCAGTGAACCGCTGGGTTGGGAAGAAGGCTCCTACGAGCAGTACTTC. Its protein product is CASSEPLGWEEGSYEQYF.

CDR3 residues: CAWSDGTAPNQPQHF. CDR3 DNA: TGTGCCTGGAGTGACGGGACCGCGCCTAATCAGCCCCAGCATTTT. This chain connects TRBV30 to TRBJ1-5; D perhaps matches TRBD1 (5 bases). The CDR3 totals 15 residues. V was clipped by 1 base and J by 4 bases, with 14 bases between them. Germline CDR1 is GTSNPN and CDR2 is SVGIG (reference sequence).

The gene calls are TRBV18 and TRBJ2-7; 9 nucleotides agree with TRBD2. This CDR3 is built from 17 residues. Germline CDR1 is KGHSH and CDR2 is LQKENI. Trimming cost V 4 bases and J 12 bases; bases outside gene matches: 22. CDR3: CASSLDSGRTLRGTLYF. CDR3 bases: TGTGCCAGCTCACTTGATAGCGGGAGAACCCTGCGGGGGACTCTGTACTTC.

The chain carries TRBV30 and TRBJ2-7; D is perhaps TRBD1 or TRBD2 (5 bases each). Germline V lookup: CDR1 GTSNPN, CDR2 SVGIG (reference sequence). This CDR3 comprises 13 residues. Trimming stripped 2 bases from V and 0 bases from J, with 8 bases between. CDR3 DNA sequence: TGTGCCTGGAGTCTCGGGACCTCCTACGAGCAGTACTTC. Amino acids: CAWSLGTSYEQYF.

The chain uses TRBV12-1 and TRBJ1-5. TRBV12-1 is assigned pseudogene status. The CDR3 has 16 amino acids. Here the CDR3 reads CASSAEGSSVNQPQHF. The CDR3 DNA reads TGTGCCAGCAGCGCAGAAGGGTCGTCGGTAAATCAGCCCCAGCATTTT.

The chain combines TRBV6-5 with TRBJ1-1, with a possible D match to TRBD1 (6 bases). V lost 5 bases and J lost 2, with 12 bases in between. Germline V gives CDR1 MNHEY, CDR2 SVGAGI. This CDR3 region has 14 residues. The CDR3 reads CASSAGGLNTEAFF. CDR3 nucleotides: TGTGCCAGCAGTGCCGGGGGGCTCAACACTGAAGCTTTCTTT.

The chain has TRBV18 and TRBJ2-7; tentatively, D is TRBD1 or TRBD2 (5 bases each). Germline V gene lookup returns CDR1 KGHSH and CDR2 LQKENI. Trimming removed 3 bases at V and 0 bases at J, with 12 bases between. The CDR3 totals 15 residues. CDR3 sequence: CASSPPGPSSYEQYF. The CDR3 DNA follows: TGTGCCAGCTCACCGCCGGGACCGAGCTCCTACGAGCAGTACTTC.

The chain is built from TRBV14 and TRBJ2-3; no clear D. CDR3 length equals 18 residues. Germline values: CDR1 SGHDN, CDR2 FVKESK. With 0 bases removed from V and 3 bases from J, the gap between germline ends came to 19 bases. CDR3 coding DNA: TGTGCCAGCAGCCAAGATCCCCCTAGAGTGATTCCGACAGATACGCAGTATTTT. Protein product: CASSQDPPRVIPTDTQYF. Using reference TRBV14 and TRBJ2-3 for the parts outside the CDR3, the full variable domain is EAGVTQFPSHSVIEKGQTVTLRCDPISGHDNLYWYRRVMGKEIKFLLHFVKESKQDESGMPNNRFLAERTGGTYSTLKVQPAELEDSGVYFCASSQDPPRVIPTDTQYFGPGTRLTVL.

The gene calls are TRBV27 and TRBJ2-5; 8 bases align to TRBD2. Germline trimming cut 1 base from V and 5 bases from J; bases unmatched to any gene: 9. Per the germline V gene, CDR1 is MNHEY and CDR2 is SMNVEV (reference sequence). The CDR3 totals 16 residues. The CDR3 is CASSLLGEAGEETQYF. CDR3 coding DNA: TGTGCCAGCAGTTTATTAGGAGAAGCGGGAGAGGAGACCCAGTACTTC.

V and J are TRBV7-2 and TRBJ2-3, with TRBD2 matching over 13 bases. Germline loops: CDR1 SGHTA, CDR2 FQGNSA. CDR3 length: 16 amino acids. The V gene end was trimmed by 5 bases and the J gene end by 6 bases; junction bases not matched to a gene: 8. The CDR3 bases are TGTGCCAGCAGCCCCCGACTAGCGGGAGGAATGGATACGCAGTATTTT. Translating it yields CASSPRLAGGMDTQYF.

The rearrangement links TRBV7-2 to TRBJ2-3; D is undetermined. Germline V lookup: CDR1 SGHTA, CDR2 FQGNSA. V lost 5 bases to trimming and J lost 4 bases, with 10 bases between them. CDR3 length equals 13 residues. For the CDR3, the DNA is TGTGCCAGCAGCACTTTTGGGGCAGATACGCAGTATTTT. Translating it yields CASSTFGADTQYF.

The gene calls are TRBV2 and TRBJ2-7; D possibly corresponds to TRBD1 (7 bases). Germline CDR1 SNHLY, CDR2 FYNNEI. The CDR3 is 12 residues long. The ends were cut back, 8 bases at V and 2 bases at J, with 10 bases in the middle. CDR3 sequence reads: CASQGGTYEQYF. CDR3 bases: TGTGCCAGCCAGGGGGGAACCTACGAGCAGTACTTC.

The J gene is TRBJ1-5, the V gene TRBV15; 10 bases agree with TRBD1. V was clipped by 9 bases and J by 0 bases; unmatched bases: 2. Germline loops: CDR1 LNHNV, CDR2 YYDKDF (reference sequence). This CDR3 spans 14 amino acids. The CDR3 is CATGQGFSNQPQHF. The CDR3 coding sequence is TGTGCCACGGGACAGGGGTTTAGCAATCAGCCCCAGCATTTT. Full variable domain (rest looked up from reference TRBV15 and TRBJ1-5): DAMVIQNPRYQVTQFGKPVTLSCSQTLNHNVMYWYQQKSSQAPKLLFHYYDKDFNNEADTPDNFQSRRPNTSFCFLDIRSPGLGDTAMYLCATGQGFSNQPQHFGDGTRLSIL.

V is TRBV7-6 and J is TRBJ1-3; D not certain. The CDR3 contains 15 residues. Germline V gives CDR1 SGHVS, CDR2 FNYEAQ. V was trimmed by 1 base and J by 4 bases, leaving 11 bases between them. CDR3 nucleotides: TGTGCCAGCAGCTTAGGGGTGGGGAACGGAAACACCATATATTTT. This encodes CASSLGVGNGNTIYF.

This chain joins TRBV6-1 and TRBJ1-2, with TRBD1 identical over 10 bases. The germline gives CDR1 MNHNS, CDR2 SASEGT. The CDR3 covers 17 residues. After removal of 4 bases from V and 5 bases from J, the junction contained 13 bases not matched to a gene. The CDR3 is CASSGSRDRGNWYGYTF. For the CDR3, the DNA is TGTGCCAGCAGTGGAAGCCGGGACAGGGGTAATTGGTATGGCTACACCTTC.